These 30 T cell receptor beta chains came from one sample sequenced in a study of T cell repertoires in cytomegalovirus infection. TCRdb reprocessed the reads with MiXCR, giving one entry per CDR3 protein. The data show under 200,000 distinct CDR3 sequences, with nearly 9.5% seen just once and roughly 4.8% held by the top ten. Sequenced: PBMCs. Receptors originate from a human donor in good health (CMV status not recorded). Some clones in this sample may be carry-over from other donors' samples.

This clonotype occurred many times. The V call is TRBV7-2, the J call TRBJ2-1; 7 nucleotides agree with TRBD2. The CDR3 totals 16 residues. J lost 8 bases, V lost 0 bases, and 10 bases had no gene match. CDR1 and CDR2 from the germline V gene are SGHTA and FQGNSA. The DNA of the CDR3 is TGTGCCAGCAGCTTAGCGCAAGCGGGACCGCGGCATGAGCAGTTCTTC. The encoded protein is CASSLAQAGPRHEQFF.

This clonotype has a count of ten or more. The chain combines TRBV7-2 with TRBJ1-1; 7 bases align to TRBD1. The CDR3 consists of 14 residues. J gave up 4 bases and V 5 bases, and 7 bases lay outside the gene matches. Germline V gives CDR1 SGHTA, CDR2 FQGNSA. For the CDR3, the DNA is TGTGCCAGCAGCCCGCGACAGGGTAGCACTGAAGCTTTCTTT. It specifies CASSPRQGSTEAFF.

The table lists this clonotype with many counts. J is TRBJ1-5 and V is TRBV4-3, with D possibly TRBD1 on 5 matching bases. V was shortened by 4 bases and J by 4 bases, with 14 bases between the two germline ends. Germline loops: CDR1 LGHNA, CDR2 YSLEER. CDR3 length: 15 residues. CDR3 DNA sequence: TGCGCCAGCAGCCCCTATTGGGACGGGAATCAGCCCCAGCATTTT. Translation gives CASSPYWDGNQPQHF.

Ten or more counts support this clonotype. V usage is TRBV12-3 or TRBV12-4 and J usage is TRBJ1-1; D is perhaps TRBD1 (6 bases). The V gene lost 2 bases and the J gene lost 4 bases, with 14 bases spanning the gap. The CDR3 consists of 15 residues. CDR3 amino acids: CASSLSSGDGTEAFF. The CDR3 DNA reads TGTGCCAGCAGTTTAAGTTCAGGGGATGGCACTGAAGCTTTCTTT.

At least ten counts were recorded for this clonotype. The chain links TRBV20-1 to TRBJ1-1; D remains ambiguous. The germline gives CDR1 DFQATT, CDR2 SNEGSKA (reference sequence). V dropped 5 bases and J dropped 1 base, with 11 bases sitting between them. The CDR3 sequence is 13 residues long. CDR3 sequence (DNA): TGCAGTGCTGGGAGGAACAGGAACACTGAAGCTTTCTTT. This translates into CSAGRNRNTEAFF.

The table lists this clonotype with many counts. The CDR3 DNA reads TGTGCCAGCAGCCAGGGGACGGCAAGTGAAGCTTTCTTT. Its protein is CASSQGTASEAFF. The chain has TRBV5-5 and TRBJ1-1, with D possibly matching TRBD1 (6 bases). V lost 4 bases to trimming and J lost 7 bases, with 14 bases between them. This CDR3 is 13 amino acids long. The germline V gene has CDR1 SGHKS and CDR2 YYEKEE (reference sequence).

This clonotype has a count of ten or more. V is TRBV12-3 or TRBV12-4 and J is TRBJ1-5; 10 nucleotides line up with TRBD1. With V trimmed by 5 bases and J by 0 bases, 19 bases remained unmatched. This CDR3 spans 21 amino acids. The CDR3 DNA reads as TGTGCCAGCAGTCCCCGCCCGAGGCGGACAGGGGGTTTAAGTAGCAATCAGCCCCAGCATTTT. Translated: CASSPRPRRTGGLSSNQPQHF.

A few counts support this clonotype. The chain combines TRBV20-1 with TRBJ2-5, with 7 bases that match TRBD2. The V segment lost 5 bases and the J segment 5 bases; nucleotides outside the gene matches: 8. The length of the CDR3 is 13 residues. CDR1 and CDR2 from the germline V gene are DFQATT and SNEGSKA (reference sequence). CDR3 amino acids: CSAPLAVGETQYF. CDR3 nucleotides: TGCAGTGCTCCCCTAGCGGTCGGGGAGACCCAGTACTTC.

This clonotype was recorded at least ten times. The genes are TRBV20-1 and TRBJ1-1, with D possibly matching TRBD1 (6 bases). There are 14 residues in the CDR3. Germline V gene data show CDR1 as DFQATT and CDR2 as SNEGSKA (reference sequence). V lost 5 bases and J lost 7, with 20 bases in between. CDR3 sequence reads: CSAQIGGGRLEAFF. The CDR3 nucleotides are TGCAGTGCTCAGATAGGTGGGGGCCGTCTTGAAGCTTTCTTT.

The table lists this clonotype with a few counts. The chain links TRBV2 to TRBJ1-1, with D maybe TRBD1 (5 bases). Looked up from germline, CDR1 is SNHLY and CDR2 is FYNNEI. V was cut by 2 bases and J by 0 bases, with 13 bases left in between. This CDR3 is built from 16 residues. For the CDR3, the DNA is TGTGCCAGCAGTGAATACTCCCCGGGGCTGAACACTGAAGCTTTCTTT. Its translation is CASSEYSPGLNTEAFF.

In this sample, this clonotype turned up many times. The chain links TRBV7-2 to TRBJ2-7; TRBD1 agrees at 11 bases. This CDR3 comprises 16 residues. With 1 base clipped from V and 2 bases from J, the junction kept 4 bases outside the gene matches. CDR1 SGHTA and CDR2 FQGNSA come from the germline V gene. This CDR3 reads CASSLGTGGYPYEQYF. The DNA of the CDR3 is TGTGCCAGCAGCTTAGGGACAGGGGGCTACCCCTACGAGCAGTACTTC.

This clonotype has ten or more counts. This chain uses TRBV7-8 with TRBJ1-1; no reliable D call. CDR3 length equals 15 residues. The V gene lost 1 base and the J gene lost 0 bases, with 9 bases spanning the gap. Germline V CDR1 and CDR2: SGHVS, FQNEAQ. CDR3 bases: TGTGCCAGCAGCTTAGAGGGCAGCATGAACACTGAAGCTTTCTTT. Protein product: CASSLEGSMNTEAFF. The full variable domain, its missing parts supplied by reference TRBV7-8 and TRBJ1-1, is GAGVSQSPRYKVAKRGQDVALRCDPISGHVSLFWYQQALGQGPEFLTYFQNEAQLDKSGLPSDRFFAERPEGSVSTLKIQRTQQEDSAVYLCASSLEGSMNTEAFFGQGTRLTVV.

A few counts support this clonotype. The CDR3 spells CASSPSWGSGYNEQFF. The CDR3 DNA sequence: TGTGCCAGCAGCCCCTCTTGGGGTAGCGGATACAATGAGCAGTTCTTC. V is TRBV9 and J is TRBJ2-1; D might be TRBD2 (6 bases). This CDR3 is built from 16 residues. The germline CDR1 and CDR2 sequences are SGDLS and YYNGEE. V was trimmed by 4 bases and J by 4 bases, leaving 18 bases between them.

This clonotype was seen at least ten times. The chain links TRBV6-2 or TRBV6-3 to TRBJ2-3; D not resolved. CDR1 and CDR2 (germline): MNHEY, SVGEGT. The CDR3 is made up of 15 amino acids. V lost 7 bases and J lost 3, with 17 bases in between. The CDR3 nucleotides are TGTGCCAGCATAGGCCGTCATCTTGGAACAGATACGCAGTATTTT. Its protein product is CASIGRHLGTDTQYF.

Many counts were recorded for this clonotype. The chain is built from TRBV11-3 and TRBJ2-2, with TRBD2 matching over 12 bases. The CDR3 extends over 17 amino acids. Germline V CDR1 and CDR2: SGHNT, YENEEA. The V and J ends lost 4 bases and 5 bases, in that order; junction bases with no gene match: 8. CDR3 sequence reads: CASSSRLAGVLTGELFF. CDR3 bases: TGTGCCAGCAGCTCCAGACTAGCGGGGGTTCTGACCGGGGAGCTGTTTTTT.

This clonotype showed up many times. The chain couples TRBV11-2 to TRBJ1-1; D call uncertain. Germline CDR1 and CDR2: SGHAT and FQNNGV. The CDR3 consists of 14 residues. The V end was cut by 2 bases, the J end by 1 base, with 8 bases between. CDR3: CASSLNLQNTEAFF. Written as DNA, the CDR3 is TGTGCCAGCAGCTTAAACCTCCAGAACACTGAAGCTTTCTTT.

The J gene is TRBJ2-2, the V gene TRBV7-8; D is unclear. Germline lookup yields CDR1 SGHVS and CDR2 FQNEAQ. V was pared by 5 bases and J by 6 bases, with 13 bases between. This CDR3 comprises 14 residues. CDR3 protein: CASSPLRISGELFF. Here the CDR3 DNA reads TGTGCCAGCAGCCCCCTTAGGATTTCCGGGGAGCTGTTTTTT.

The table lists this clonotype with many counts. The chain couples TRBV7-2 to TRBJ2-7, with D perhaps TRBD1 or TRBD2 (5 bases each). Germline V CDR1 and CDR2: SGHTA, FQGNSA. This CDR3 spans 16 amino acids. The V end lost 5 bases, the J end lost 6 bases, and 23 bases lay between the germline ends. CDR3 sequence (DNA): TGTGCCAGCAGCAAAAATTCCGGGACGGTCGGGCTCGAGCAGTACTTC. This encodes CASSKNSGTVGLEQYF.

The sample holds a few counts of this clonotype. The V and J genes are TRBV20-1 and TRBJ2-1, with D possibly TRBD2 on 6 matching bases. The ends were cut back, 6 bases at V and 12 bases at J, with 15 bases in the middle. The CDR3 totals 11 residues. Germline lookup yields CDR1 DFQATT and CDR2 SNEGSKA (reference sequence). The CDR3 DNA is TGCAGTGCGGCAGGGACTTCAGGGCAGTTCTTC. This codes for CSAAGTSGQFF.

In this sample, this clonotype turned up many times. J is TRBJ1-1 and V is TRBV7-2; 11 nucleotides match TRBD1. The CDR3 consists of 18 residues. V trimming: 4 bases; J trimming: 1 base; junction bases outside the gene matches: 11. Germline V gene sequence: CDR1 SGHTA, CDR2 FQGNSA. Written as DNA, the CDR3 is TGTGCCAGCAGCTCGTGGACAGGGGGCATTAGGGGGAACACTGAAGCTTTCTTT. This gives the protein CASSSWTGGIRGNTEAFF.

This clonotype was picked up a small number of times. The V call is TRBV19, the J call TRBJ2-7, with D unresolved. CDR1 and CDR2 from the germline V gene are LNHDA and SQIVND (reference sequence). The CDR3 runs to 14 residues. V lost 3 bases to trimming and J lost 2 bases, with 11 bases between them. The chain's CDR3 is CASSIPGFPYEQYF. Written as DNA, the CDR3 is TGTGCCAGTAGTATTCCAGGTTTTCCCTACGAGCAGTACTTC.

V gene TRBV20-1 combines with J gene TRBJ1-1, with D possibly matching TRBD1 (5 bases). V lost 1 base and J lost 0, with 6 bases in between. Germline CDR1 and CDR2: DFQATT and SNEGSKA (reference sequence). This CDR3 has 13 amino acids. The CDR3 spells CSARVQVNTEAFF. The CDR3 bases are TGCAGTGCTAGAGTACAGGTGAACACTGAAGCTTTCTTT.

This clonotype was detected many times. This chain joins TRBV2 and TRBJ2-1; 9 positions agree with TRBD2. The CDR3 runs 12 residues. With 3 bases clipped from V and 12 bases from J, the junction kept 3 bases outside the gene matches. Per the germline V gene, CDR1 is SNHLY and CDR2 is FYNNEI. The CDR3 protein is CASSEAGGGQFF. CDR3 DNA: TGTGCCAGCAGTGAGGCGGGAGGGGGGCAGTTCTTC.

The chain couples TRBV28 to TRBJ1-1, with D tentatively TRBD1 (6 bases). The CDR3 is made up of 12 amino acids. V lost 4 bases and J lost 7, with 10 bases in between. Germline CDR1 MDHEN, CDR2 SYDVKM. CDR3 bases: TGTGCCAGCAGTTCCGGGACACTTGAAGCTTTCTTT. This gives the protein CASSSGTLEAFF.

At least ten counts were recorded for this clonotype. The V gene is TRBV7-9, the J gene TRBJ1-1; no firm D call. Germline CDR1 reads SEHNR; CDR2 reads FQNEAQ (reference sequence). CDR3 size: 14 residues. Trimming pared 6 bases from V and 0 bases from J, leaving 11 bases between. This chain's CDR3 is CASRKEGMNTEAFF. The CDR3 nucleotides read TGTGCCAGCAGGAAGGAGGGCATGAACACTGAAGCTTTCTTT.

This clonotype was detected only a few times. The chain combines TRBV6-5 with TRBJ1-5; 7 bases line up with TRBD1. This CDR3 is 17 amino acids long. Germline V gene sequence: CDR1 MNHEY, CDR2 SVGAGI. V shed 4 bases, J shed 2 bases, and the junction held 11 bases outside the gene matches. The DNA of the CDR3 is TGTGCCAGCAGTTCCCTTGCCGACAGGGTTGGCAATCAGCCCCAGCATTTT. Translated, it gives CASSSLADRVGNQPQHF.

Ten or more counts support this clonotype. The rearrangement links TRBV6-2 or TRBV6-3 to TRBJ1-1, with D tentatively TRBD1 (6 bases). CDR1 and CDR2 from the germline V gene are MNHEY and SVGEGT. The V gene lost 5 bases and the J gene lost 4 bases, with 17 bases spanning the gap. There are 15 residues in the CDR3. The CDR3 region is CASSTGGLGSTEAFF. The CDR3 DNA reads as TGTGCCAGCAGTACGGGGGGCCTTGGAAGCACTGAAGCTTTCTTT.

The V and J genes are TRBV10-3 and TRBJ1-1, with a tentative D call TRBD1 (5 bases). The CDR3 extends over 14 amino acids. The germline V and J ends were trimmed by 10 bases and 2 bases, with 17 bases remaining between them. The germline gives CDR1 ENHRY, CDR2 SYGVKD. Here the CDR3 reads CATTGRALNTEAFF. The CDR3 region has the DNA TGTGCCACGACGGGACGGGCTTTAAACACTGAAGCTTTCTTT.

This clonotype was recorded many times. The chain couples TRBV2 to TRBJ2-3; TRBD2 matches at 9 bases. Germline-derived CDR1 and CDR2 are SNHLY and FYNNEI. Trimming removed 9 bases from V and 1 base from J; junction bases left unmatched: 8. The CDR3 contains 15 residues. CDR3 protein: CASHYPSGGTDTQYF. The CDR3 DNA reads as TGTGCCAGTCATTACCCTAGCGGGGGCACAGATACGCAGTATTTT.

In its sample, this clonotype was seen many times. The rearrangement joins TRBV5-5 to TRBJ1-4, with D unclear. The V end lost 0 bases, the J end lost 7 bases, and 13 bases lay between the germline ends. The CDR3 has 15 residues. The germline gives CDR1 SGHKS, CDR2 YYEKEE (reference sequence). The CDR3 nucleotides are TGTGCCAGCAGCTTGGATCCGGGTTCTGGTGAAAAACTGTTTTTT. Translation: CASSLDPGSGEKLFF. Based on the CDR3 plus reference TRBV5-5 and TRBJ1-4, the full variable domain is DAGVTQSPTHLIKTRGQQVTLRCSPISGHKSVSWYQQVLGQGPQFIFQYYEKEERGRGNFPDRFSARQFPNYSSELNVNALLLGDSALYLCASSLDPGSGEKLFFGSGTQLSVL.